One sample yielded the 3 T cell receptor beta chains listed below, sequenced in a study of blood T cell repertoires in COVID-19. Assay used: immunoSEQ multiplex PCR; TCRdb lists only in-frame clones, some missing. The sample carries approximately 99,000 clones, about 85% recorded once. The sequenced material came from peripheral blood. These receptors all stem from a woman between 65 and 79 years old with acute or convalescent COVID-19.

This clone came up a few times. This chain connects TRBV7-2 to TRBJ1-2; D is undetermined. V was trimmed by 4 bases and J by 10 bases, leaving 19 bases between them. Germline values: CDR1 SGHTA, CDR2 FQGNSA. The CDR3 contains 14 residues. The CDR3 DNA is TGTGCCAGCAGCTCATCTAATCGGGGATTCCTCTACACCTTC. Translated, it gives CASSSSNRGFLYTF.

Here the CDR3 reads CASLQGAQETQYF. The CDR3 region has the DNA TGTGCCAGCCTACAGGGGGCTCAAGAGACCCAGTACTTC. The rearrangement joins TRBV7-9 to TRBJ2-5; 9 bases fit TRBD1. V shed 8 bases, J shed 2 bases, and the junction held 3 bases outside the gene matches. This CDR3 spans 13 amino acids. CDR1 is SEHNR, CDR2 FQNEAQ, per germline (reference sequence). The entire variable domain, with the rest obtained from reference TRBV7-9 and TRBJ2-5, is as follows: DTGVSQNPRHKITKRGQNVTFRCDPISEHNRLYWYRQTLGQGPEFLTYFQNEAQLEKSRLLSDRFSAERPKGSFSTLEIQRTEQGDSAMYLCASLQGAQETQYFGPGTRLLVL.

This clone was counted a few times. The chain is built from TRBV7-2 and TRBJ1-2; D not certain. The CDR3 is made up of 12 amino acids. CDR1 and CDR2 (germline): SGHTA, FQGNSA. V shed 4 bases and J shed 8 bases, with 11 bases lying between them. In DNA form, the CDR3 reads TGTGCCAGCAGCTCAGGTGGGAGGGGCTACACCTTC. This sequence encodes CASSSGGRGYTF.